The sequence of this TCR beta chain was determined in a study of T cell responses to AZD1222 COVID-19 vaccine. General observations from the study: AZD1222 recipients seropositive at baseline numbered only five to seven.

About this clone itself: No antigen is known for it.

The protocol was immunoSEQ multiplex PCR, while the TCRdb copy is restricted to in-frame clones and leaves out a portion. The table lists about 93,000 clones, approximately 92% of them singletons, with roughly 2.7% in the top ten. The material sequenced was peripheral blood, taken 28 days after the second AZD1222 dose. This TCR derives from an adult who received the AZD1222 COVID-19 vaccine.

The CDR3 spells CASSELGQASVYHEQYF. The DNA for the CDR3 is TGTGCCAGCAGCGAACTGGGACAGGCTAGCGTCTACCACGAGCAGTACTTC. The genes are TRBV7-8 and TRBJ2-7; 8 bases map to TRBD1. CDR1 and CDR2 (germline): SGHVS, FQNEAQ. Trimming cost V 5 bases and J 5 bases; bases outside gene matches: 17. CDR3 length: 17 amino acids.